This TCR beta chain comes out of a study of OX40 agonist ivuxolimab in advanced cancers. Study-wide background: Eligibility admitted prior anti-PD-1, anti-PD-L1 or anti-CTLA-4 therapy; about 40% had some.

TCRdb's table, derived via immunoSEQ multiplex PCR, lists solely in-frame clones and lacks some. The sample consists of around 70,000 clones, roughly 83% of them appearing once. As to this clone: No antigen is known for it.

If patients had autoimmune disease history or systemic immunosuppression, they were excluded. The CDR3 is made up of 16 amino acids. Trimming pared 0 bases from V and 4 bases from J, leaving 15 bases between. The germline gives CDR1 LGHNA, CDR2 YSLEER. Study observations and caveats: There were also nonresponders showing low normalized T-cell clonal expansion. What antigens the expanded peripheral T cells recognized was never established.

The specimen was CD4+ or CD8+ T cells sorted from blood, collected in a trial of the OX40 agonist ivuxolimab. The chain has TRBV4-3 and TRBJ1-2; no clear D gene. This receptor was identified in an adult with an advanced solid tumor such as melanoma, head and neck, liver or kidney cancer. CDR3 sequence: CASSQDRSARSYGYTF. The CDR3 nucleotides read TGCGCCAGCAGCCAAGATCGGTCGGCACGCAGCTATGGCTACACCTTC.